Listed here are 14 T cell receptor beta chains from one sample, sequenced in a study of T-cell memory formation after mild COVID-19. MiXCR, applied by TCRdb to the 5' RACE reads, yields one record per CDR3 protein. The profile shows 350,000 to 500,000 distinct CDR3 sequences, about a sixth of them singletons. Sequencing was done on a sample of PBMCs or a T cell subset sorted from them (not recorded which). These receptors were obtained from a young man who had mild COVID-19 (a few samples of this study predate the infection). Cell type and time point are not known.

V is TRBV7-9 and J is TRBJ2-5; 9 bases agree with TRBD1. With 6 bases clipped from V and 5 bases from J, the junction kept 7 bases outside the gene matches. The germline CDR1 and CDR2 sequences are SEHNR and FQNEAQ (reference sequence). The CDR3 consists of 14 residues. CDR3 amino acids: CASSPGQGSETQYF. The CDR3, as DNA: TGTGCCAGCAGTCCGGGACAGGGTAGCGAGACCCAGTACTTC.

This clonotype was counted between two and nine times. The chain has TRBV7-2 and TRBJ2-3; D is ambiguous. Trimming pared 2 bases from V and 0 bases from J, leaving 6 bases between. Germline CDR1 is SGHTA and CDR2 is FQGNSA. CDR3 length: 14 residues. The CDR3 spells CASSLMDSTDTQYF. CDR3 bases: TGTGCCAGCAGCTTAATGGACAGCACAGATACGCAGTATTTT. Full variable domain (missing parts from reference TRBV7-2 and TRBJ2-3): GAGVSQSPSNKVTEKGKDVELRCDPISGHTALYWYRQSLGQGLEFLIYFQGNSAPDKSGLPSDRFSAERTGGSVSTLTIQRTQQEDSAVYLCASSLMDSTDTQYFGPGTRLTVL.

The rearrangement links TRBV28 to TRBJ2-5; possible D gene TRBD2, 5 bases. V dropped 5 bases and J dropped 5 bases, with 9 bases sitting between them. The CDR3 totals 12 residues. From germline, CDR1 is MDHEN and CDR2 SYDVKM. CDR3: CASSPKRETQYF. The CDR3 nucleotides read TGTGCCAGCAGTCCAAAGCGGGAGACCCAGTACTTC.

The chain joins TRBV7-9 to TRBJ2-3; maybe TRBD2 (5 bases). Germline CDR1 is SEHNR and CDR2 is FQNEAQ (reference sequence). The CDR3 runs to 16 residues. Trimming cost V 1 base and J 0 bases, with 11 bases left between them. This chain's CDR3 is CASSLVGDSSTDTQYF. Here the CDR3 DNA reads TGTGCCAGCAGCTTAGTGGGAGATTCGAGCACAGATACGCAGTATTTT.

The CDR3 DNA reads as TGTGCCAGCAGCTTTGGTGGGGGGAACTACAATGAGCAGTTCTTC. Translation: CASSFGGGNYNEQFF. This chain links TRBV11-3 with TRBJ2-1, with D possibly being TRBD2 (6 bases). Germline-derived CDR1 and CDR2 are SGHNT and YENEEA. The V and J ends lost 3 bases and 3 bases respectively, with 12 bases between them. The CDR3 sequence is 15 residues long.

This clonotype has a handful of counts. J is TRBJ1-1 and V is TRBV20-1; D ambiguous. V dropped 0 bases and J dropped 5 bases, with 10 bases sitting between them. Looked up from germline, CDR1 is DFQATT and CDR2 is SNEGSKA (reference sequence). The CDR3 sequence is 13 residues long. The CDR3 sequence: CSARDTVGTEAFF. In DNA form, the CDR3 reads TGCAGTGCTAGAGATACGGTTGGTACTGAAGCTTTCTTT.

This clonotype turned up a few times. The chain carries TRBV7-6 and TRBJ1-2; 9 bases are a match to TRBD1. Germline V CDR1 and CDR2: SGHVS, FNYEAQ. V lost 4 bases to trimming and J lost 3 bases; unmatched junction nucleotides: 6. The CDR3 covers 15 residues. The CDR3 region is CASSSGQGNYYGYTF. The DNA for the CDR3 is TGTGCCAGCAGCTCGGGACAGGGAAACTACTATGGCTACACCTTC. Full variable domain (outside the CDR3, taken from reference TRBV7-6 and TRBJ1-2): GAGVSQSPRYKVTKRGQDVALRCDPISGHVSLYWYRQALGQGPEFLTYFNYEAQQDKSGLPNDRFSAERPEGSISTLTIQRTEQRDSAMYRCASSSGQGNYYGYTFGSGTRLTVV.

The chain couples TRBV27 to TRBJ1-1; 7 bases align to TRBD1. Trimming took 5 bases from V and 7 from J; bases not matched to a gene: 7. Germline V gives CDR1 MNHEY, CDR2 SMNVEV (reference sequence). CDR3 length: 13 amino acids. CDR3 sequence: CASSPVYRGEAFF. Here the CDR3 DNA reads TGTGCCAGCAGTCCGGTATACAGGGGTGAAGCTTTCTTT.

This clonotype was observed a handful of times. V usage is TRBV28 and J usage is TRBJ1-3; a possible D gene is TRBD1 (6 bases). Germline CDR1 is MDHEN and CDR2 is SYDVKM. V lost 4 bases, J lost 0 bases, and 16 bases lay in between. This CDR3 comprises 17 residues. The DNA for the CDR3 is TGTGCCAGCAGTTGGGGCCTCCGACAGGTCTCTGGAAACACCATATATTTT. This translates into CASSWGLRQVSGNTIYF.

This clonotype has only a few counts. The chain links TRBV5-1 to TRBJ1-1; D may be TRBD1 (5 bases). Germline V gene lookup returns CDR1 SGHRS and CDR2 YFSETQ. V lost 4 bases to trimming and J lost 3 bases, with 7 bases between them. CDR3 length: 12 amino acids. CDR3 DNA sequence: TGCGCCAGCAGCCCAGGGCACACTGAAGCTTTCTTT. As protein: CASSPGHTEAFF.

This chain links TRBV7-9 with TRBJ2-5, with a weak D call TRBD2 (7 bases). CDR3 size: 15 residues. V lost 6 bases, J lost 3 bases, and 17 bases lay in between. Germline loops: CDR1 SEHNR, CDR2 FQNEAQ (reference sequence). CDR3 residues: CASRPVGAGEETQYF. The DNA for the CDR3 is TGTGCCAGCAGGCCAGTGGGGGCGGGAGAAGAGACCCAGTACTTC.

The chain uses TRBV20-1 and TRBJ1-6, with D unclear. V was shortened by 3 bases and J by 4 bases, with 13 bases between the two germline ends. The V gene's germline CDR1 is DFQATT and CDR2 SNEGSKA (reference sequence). The CDR3 loop spans 15 amino acids. The CDR3 spells CSASPDGRYNSPLHF. CDR3 nucleotide sequence: TGCAGTGCTAGCCCGGACGGCCGATATAATTCACCCCTCCACTTT.

The J gene is TRBJ2-3, the V gene TRBV5-1; 8 bases line up with TRBD1. After removal of 3 bases from V and 1 base from J, the junction contained 7 bases not matched to a gene. This CDR3 has 16 residues. Germline CDR1 reads SGHRS; CDR2 reads YFSETQ. The CDR3 DNA is TGCGCCAGCAGCTATTCAGGGGGCTATGGCACAGATACGCAGTATTTT. Translating gives CASSYSGGYGTDTQYF.

This chain joins TRBV12-3 or TRBV12-4 and TRBJ2-5; the D call may be TRBD1 or TRBD2 (6 bases each). The CDR3 is 14 amino acids. Trimming cost V 3 bases and J 4 bases, with 12 bases left between them. CDR3 in amino acids: CASSLMGGVETQYF. Here the CDR3 DNA reads TGTGCCAGCAGTTTGATGGGGGGCGTAGAGACCCAGTACTTC.